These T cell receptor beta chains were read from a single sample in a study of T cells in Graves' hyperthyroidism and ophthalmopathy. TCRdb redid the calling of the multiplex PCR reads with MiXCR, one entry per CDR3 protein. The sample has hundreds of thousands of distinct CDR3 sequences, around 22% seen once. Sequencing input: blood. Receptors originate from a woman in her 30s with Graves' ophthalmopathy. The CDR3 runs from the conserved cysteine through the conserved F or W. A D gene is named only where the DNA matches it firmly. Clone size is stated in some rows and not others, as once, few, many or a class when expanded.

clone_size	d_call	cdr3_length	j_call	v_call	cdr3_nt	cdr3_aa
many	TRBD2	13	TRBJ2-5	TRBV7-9	TGTGCCAGCAGCCCCACTAGCGAGGAGACCCAGTACTTC	CASSPTSEETQYF
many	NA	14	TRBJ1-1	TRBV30	TGTGCCTTAAGAGTACAGGGAGGGGTTACTGAAGCTTTCTTT	CALRVQGGVTEAFF
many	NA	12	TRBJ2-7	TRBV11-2	TGTGCCAGCCGAGACAGTTCCCACGAGCAGTACTTC	CASRDSSHEQYF
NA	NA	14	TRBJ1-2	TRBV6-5	TGTGCCAGCAGTTACCGGGACGAGGGCTATGGCTACACCTTC	CASSYRDEGYGYTF
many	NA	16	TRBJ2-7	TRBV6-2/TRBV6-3	TGTGCCAGCAGTTACGGACCGGGGTCGGACCCCTACGAGCAGTACTTC	CASSYGPGSDPYEQYF
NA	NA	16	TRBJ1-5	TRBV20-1	TGCAGTGTTTACAGGGAAGGGAGTGGTGGGGATCAGCCCCAGCATTTT	CSVYREGSGGDQPQHF
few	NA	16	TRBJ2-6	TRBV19	TGTGCCAGTAGTATAGTAAGACTCTCTGGGGCCAACGTCCTGACTTTC	CASSIVRLSGANVLTF
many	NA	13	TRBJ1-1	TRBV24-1	TGTGCCACCAGACAGGGTTGGAACACTGAAGCTTTCTTT	CATRQGWNTEAFF
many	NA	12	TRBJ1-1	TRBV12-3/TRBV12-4	TGTGCCAGCAGTCCGAGGGACGCTGAAGCTTTCTTT	CASSPRDAEAFF
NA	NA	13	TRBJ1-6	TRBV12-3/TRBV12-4	TGTGCCAGCATCGCCATCCTAGGATCACCCCTCCACTTT	CASIAILGSPLHF
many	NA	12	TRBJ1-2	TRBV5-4	TGTGCCAGCAGCTTGGCCAACGGGGGCTACACCTTC	CASSLANGGYTF
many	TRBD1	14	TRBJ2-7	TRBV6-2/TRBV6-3	TGTGCCAGCAGCGTGGGACAGTTGGCCTACGAGCAGTACTTC	CASSVGQLAYEQYF
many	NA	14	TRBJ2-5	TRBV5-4	TGTGCCAGCAGAGGGGTAGGGGGCCAAGAGACCCAGTACTTC	CASRGVGGQETQYF
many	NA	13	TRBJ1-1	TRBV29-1	TGCAGCGTTGCGTTTGGGATGAACACTGAAGCTTTCTTT	CSVAFGMNTEAFF
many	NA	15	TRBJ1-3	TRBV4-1	TGCGCCAGCAGCCAAGGGATTGTGTTTGGAAACACCATATATTTT	CASSQGIVFGNTIYF
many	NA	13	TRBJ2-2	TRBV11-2	TGTGCCAGCAGCTTGCAGACTAGGGGGGAGCTGTTTTTT	CASSLQTRGELFF
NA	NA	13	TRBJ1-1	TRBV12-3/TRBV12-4	TGTGCCAGCAGTTCCTCGGGGGACGGTGAAGCTTTCTTT	CASSSSGDGEAFF
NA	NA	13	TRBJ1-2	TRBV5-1	TGCGCCAGTGCCCGATATTCCGGCTATGGCTACACCTTC	CASARYSGYGYTF
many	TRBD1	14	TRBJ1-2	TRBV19	TGTGCCAGTAGCCGCACAGGGGTTAACTATGGCTACACCTTC	CASSRTGVNYGYTF
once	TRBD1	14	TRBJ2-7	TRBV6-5	TGTGCCAGCAGTTCTCGGGACAGGGGCGCCGAGCAGTACTTC	CASSSRDRGAEQYF
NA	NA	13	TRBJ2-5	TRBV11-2	TGTGCCAGCAGCTTTTATCTGAGAGAGACCCAGTACTTC	CASSFYLRETQYF
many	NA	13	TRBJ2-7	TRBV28	TGTGCCAGCAGTGAGTCCGGCCAGCACGAGCAGTACTTC	CASSESGQHEQYF
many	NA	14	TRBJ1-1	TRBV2	TGTGCCAGCAGTCGCGGGCCCGGGAACACTGAAGCTTTCTTT	CASSRGPGNTEAFF
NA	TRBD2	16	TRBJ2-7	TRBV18	TGTGCCAGCTCACCACCGAATCCTAGCGGGGGGGCGGAGCAGTACTTC	CASSPPNPSGGAEQYF
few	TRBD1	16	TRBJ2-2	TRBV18	TGTGCCAGCTCACCTGCTCAGGGGGCCAACACCGGGGAGCTGTTTTTT	CASSPAQGANTGELFF
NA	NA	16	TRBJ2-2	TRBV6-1	TGTGCCAGCAGTGACGCCGGGACAAAATCCACCGGGGAGCTGTGTTTT	CASSDAGTKSTGELCF
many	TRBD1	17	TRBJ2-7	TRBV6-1	TGTGCCAGCAGTGAAGCGTGGACAGGAGAAACATCCTACGAGCAGTACTTC	CASSEAWTGETSYEQYF
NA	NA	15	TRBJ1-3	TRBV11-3	TGTGCCAGCAGTTTTCAAAGGGTCTCTGGAAACACCATATATTTT	CASSFQRVSGNTIYF
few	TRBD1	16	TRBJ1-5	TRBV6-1	TGTGCCAGCAGTGAAGAGGGACAGGGCCCGTATCAGCCCCAGCATTTT	CASSEEGQGPYQPQHF
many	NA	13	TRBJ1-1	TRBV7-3	TGTGCCAGCAGTTTAAGGGGGGACACTGAAGCTTTCTTT	CASSLRGDTEAFF
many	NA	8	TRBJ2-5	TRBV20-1	TGCAGAAGAGAGACCCAGTACTTC	CRRETQYF
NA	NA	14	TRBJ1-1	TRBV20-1	TGCAGTGCTAGGTCAGACAGGAGGAACACTGAAGCTTTCTTT	CSARSDRRNTEAFF
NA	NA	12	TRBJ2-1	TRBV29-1	TGCAGCGTCCCGGACGGTCTTAATGAGCAGTTCTTC	CSVPDGLNEQFF
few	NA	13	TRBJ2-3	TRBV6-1	TGTGCCAGCAGCACCGGGAACACAGATACGCAGTATTTT	CASSTGNTDTQYF
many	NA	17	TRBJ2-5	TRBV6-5	TGTGCCAGCAGTTATTTTCCGACAGTTTCCCCTAAAGAGACCCAGTACTTC	CASSYFPTVSPKETQYF
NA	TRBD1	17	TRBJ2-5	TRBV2	TGTGCCAGCAATCCCGAAGTGGGCAGGGGGCAACGGGAGACCCAGTACTTC	CASNPEVGRGQRETQYF